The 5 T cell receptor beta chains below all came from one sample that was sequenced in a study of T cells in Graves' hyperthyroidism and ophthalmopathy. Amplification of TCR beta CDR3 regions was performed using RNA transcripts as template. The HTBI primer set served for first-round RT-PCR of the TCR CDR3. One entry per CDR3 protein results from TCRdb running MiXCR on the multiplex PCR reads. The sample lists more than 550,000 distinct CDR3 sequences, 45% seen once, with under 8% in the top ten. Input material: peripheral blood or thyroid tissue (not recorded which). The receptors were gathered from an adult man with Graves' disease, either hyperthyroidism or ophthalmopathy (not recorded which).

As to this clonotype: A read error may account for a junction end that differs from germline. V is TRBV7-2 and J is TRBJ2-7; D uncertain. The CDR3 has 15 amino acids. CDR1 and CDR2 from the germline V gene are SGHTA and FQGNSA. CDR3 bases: TGCGCCAGCAGCCCCCAAGGAGTAGGAGCTTACGAGCAGTACTTC. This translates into CASSPQGVGAYEQYF.

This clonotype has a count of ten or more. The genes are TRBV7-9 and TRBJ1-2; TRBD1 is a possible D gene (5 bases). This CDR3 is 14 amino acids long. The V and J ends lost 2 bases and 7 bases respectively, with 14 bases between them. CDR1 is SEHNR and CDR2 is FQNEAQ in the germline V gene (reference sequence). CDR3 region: CASSLSGRESGYTF. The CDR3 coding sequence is TGTGCCAGCAGCTTAAGTGGCAGGGAGAGTGGCTACACCTTC.

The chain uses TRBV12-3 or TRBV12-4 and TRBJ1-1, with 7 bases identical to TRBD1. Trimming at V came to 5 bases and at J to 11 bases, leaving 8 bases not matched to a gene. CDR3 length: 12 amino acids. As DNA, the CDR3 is TGTGCCAGCAGTATCCCAGGGGGACGGGCTTTCTTT. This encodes CASSIPGGRAFF.

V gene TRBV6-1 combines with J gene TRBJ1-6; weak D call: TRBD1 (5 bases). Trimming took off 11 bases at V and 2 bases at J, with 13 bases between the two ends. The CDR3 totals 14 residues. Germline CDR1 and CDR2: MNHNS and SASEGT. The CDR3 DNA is TGTGCCGGCAAGCAGGGTGCCTATAATTCACCCCTCCACTTT. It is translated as CAGKQGAYNSPLHF.

CDR3 nucleotide sequence: TGTGCCATCAGGTGGACTAGCGGGCTGGAGACCCAGTACTTC. The encoded protein is CAIRWTSGLETQYF. The V call is TRBV10-3, the J call TRBJ2-5; TRBD2 agrees at 11 bases. The CDR3 loop spans 14 amino acids. CDR1 is ENHRY, CDR2 SYGVKD, per germline. V dropped 6 bases and J dropped 5; count of bases not matched to a gene: 5.